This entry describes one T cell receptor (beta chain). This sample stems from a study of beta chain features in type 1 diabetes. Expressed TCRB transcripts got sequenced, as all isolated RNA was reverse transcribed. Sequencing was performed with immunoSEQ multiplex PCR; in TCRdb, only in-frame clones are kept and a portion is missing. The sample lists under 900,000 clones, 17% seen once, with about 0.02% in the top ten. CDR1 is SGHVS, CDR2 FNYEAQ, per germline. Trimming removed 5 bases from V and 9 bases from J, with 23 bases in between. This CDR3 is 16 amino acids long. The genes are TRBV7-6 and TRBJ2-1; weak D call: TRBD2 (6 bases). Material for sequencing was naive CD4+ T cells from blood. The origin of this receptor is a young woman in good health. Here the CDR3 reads CASSPNSRRALGEQFF. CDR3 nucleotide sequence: TGTGCCAGCAGCCCCAACAGCAGGAGGGCGCTAGGTGAGCAGTTCTTC.